This is a list of T cell receptor beta chains from one sample in a study of cytotoxic CD8 clonotypes in ibrutinib-treated CLL. Generated by immunoSEQ multiplex PCR, the TCRdb table keeps only in-frame clones and is missing some. The sample holds 25,000 to 30,000 clones, approximately 71% seen once. The sequencing used PBMCs, collected after 24 months of ibrutinib treatment. These receptors originate from a human donor with chronic lymphocytic leukemia. CDR3s include the opening cysteine and the closing phenylalanine or tryptophan. Each record gives: J gene, V gene, D gene, clone size, CDR3 DNA, CDR3 protein. The D gene is left open where the match is weak. The size field is filled for only some rows; it gives once, few, many or a size class.

j_call: TRBJ2-5; v_call: TRBV9; d_call: NA; clone_size: NA; cdr3_nt: TGTGCCAGCAGCGAAGGACAGACGAGCCAAGAGACCCAGTACTTC; cdr3_aa: CASSEGQTSQETQYF
j_call: TRBJ2-1; v_call: TRBV25-1; d_call: NA; clone_size: NA; cdr3_nt: TGTGCCAGCAGTGATGTGGGGTTTGGAAATGAGCAGTTCTTC; cdr3_aa: CASSDVGFGNEQFF
j_call: TRBJ2-1; v_call: TRBV27; d_call: TRBD1; clone_size: NA; cdr3_nt: TGTGCCAGCAGTTGGGGACAGTCCTACAATGAGCAGTTCTTC; cdr3_aa: CASSWGQSYNEQFF
j_call: TRBJ2-7; v_call: TRBV30; d_call: TRBD1; clone_size: NA; cdr3_nt: TGTGCCTGGGGAAGGGGGACAGATACCTACGAGCAGTACTTC; cdr3_aa: CAWGRGTDTYEQYF
j_call: TRBJ1-1; v_call: TRBV7-6; d_call: TRBD1; clone_size: few; cdr3_nt: TGTGCCAGCAGCCCCTCGACAGGGGGTGCGGGTGAAGCTTTCTTT; cdr3_aa: CASSPSTGGAGEAFF
j_call: TRBJ1-2; v_call: TRBV28; d_call: TRBD1; clone_size: few; cdr3_nt: TGTGCCACAGGGGGTGGCTACACCTTC; cdr3_aa: CATGGGYTF
j_call: TRBJ1-2; v_call: TRBV29-1; d_call: NA; clone_size: NA; cdr3_nt: TGCAGCGTTGAAGAGGGGGGCCGGGGCTATGGCTACACCTTC; cdr3_aa: CSVEEGGRGYGYTF
j_call: TRBJ2-3; v_call: TRBV7-6; d_call: NA; clone_size: NA; cdr3_nt: TGTGCCAGCAGCTTAGGGCTATTTAGCACAGATACGCAGTATTTT; cdr3_aa: CASSLGLFSTDTQYF
j_call: TRBJ2-5; v_call: TRBV6-5; d_call: NA; clone_size: NA; cdr3_nt: TGTGCCAGCAGCCGCAGGGGCTACCAAGAGACCCAGTACTTC; cdr3_aa: CASSRRGYQETQYF
j_call: TRBJ2-2; v_call: TRBV7-3; d_call: TRBD1; clone_size: NA; cdr3_nt: TGTGCCAGCAGCTCAGGGACAGGGGGCGCCGGGGAGCTGTTTTTT; cdr3_aa: CASSSGTGGAGELFF
j_call: TRBJ1-2; v_call: TRBV11-3; d_call: NA; clone_size: NA; cdr3_nt: TGTGCCAGCAGCCTAGGGGTCTACTACACCTTC; cdr3_aa: CASSLGVYYTF
j_call: TRBJ2-5; v_call: TRBV7-3; d_call: TRBD1; clone_size: many; cdr3_nt: TGTGCCAGCAGCTCGGGGACAGGGGGAAGTGAAGAGACCCAGTACTTC; cdr3_aa: CASSSGTGGSEETQYF
j_call: TRBJ2-4; v_call: TRBV13; d_call: TRBD1; clone_size: NA; cdr3_nt: TGTGCCAGCAGCGTCGGCCGACAGGGGAAAGCCAAAAACATTCAGTACTTC; cdr3_aa: CASSVGRQGKAKNIQYF
j_call: TRBJ2-3; v_call: TRBV6-1; d_call: NA; clone_size: few; cdr3_nt: TGTGCCAGCAGGAGGGGGGCAGATACGCAGTATTTT; cdr3_aa: CASRRGADTQYF
j_call: TRBJ2-6; v_call: TRBV6-4; d_call: NA; clone_size: NA; cdr3_nt: TGTGCCAGCAGTGAAGGAGGGGTGGACTCTGGGGCCAACGTCCTGACTTTC; cdr3_aa: CASSEGGVDSGANVLTF
j_call: TRBJ2-7; v_call: TRBV6-5; d_call: NA; clone_size: NA; cdr3_nt: TGTGCCAGCAGGTTAATAATGCAGAGCTCCTACGAGCAGTACTTC; cdr3_aa: CASRLIMQSSYEQYF
j_call: TRBJ1-5; v_call: TRBV30; d_call: NA; clone_size: NA; cdr3_nt: TGTGCCTGGAACACGGTGGGGGGTCAGCCCCAGCATTTT; cdr3_aa: CAWNTVGGQPQHF
j_call: TRBJ2-7; v_call: TRBV13; d_call: NA; clone_size: NA; cdr3_nt: TGTGCCAGCAGCTTCCGGGGGGCGAACGAGCAGTACTTC; cdr3_aa: CASSFRGANEQYF
j_call: TRBJ1-5; v_call: TRBV28; d_call: TRBD1; clone_size: NA; cdr3_nt: TGTGCCAGCAGGTTGACAGGGATTTATAGCAATCAGCCCCAGCATTTT; cdr3_aa: CASRLTGIYSNQPQHF
j_call: TRBJ1-2; v_call: TRBV28; d_call: NA; clone_size: few; cdr3_nt: TGTGCCAGCGGCGCAGGGGAGAGCTATGGCTACACCTTC; cdr3_aa: CASGAGESYGYTF
j_call: TRBJ2-2; v_call: TRBV7-3; d_call: NA; clone_size: NA; cdr3_nt: TGTGCCAGCAGCTCCGCGGGGCTGAACACCGGGGAGCTGTTTTTT; cdr3_aa: CASSSAGLNTGELFF
j_call: TRBJ1-5; v_call: TRBV19; d_call: NA; clone_size: NA; cdr3_nt: TGTGCCAGTAGTTCGGCGGCGTGGAATCAGCCCCAGCATTTT; cdr3_aa: CASSSAAWNQPQHF
j_call: TRBJ2-5; v_call: TRBV2; d_call: NA; clone_size: NA; cdr3_nt: TGTGCCAGCACCAGAATCACGCCGGTCCAAGAGACCCAGTACTTC; cdr3_aa: CASTRITPVQETQYF
j_call: TRBJ1-2; v_call: TRBV5-6; d_call: NA; clone_size: once; cdr3_nt: TGTGCCAGCAGACCCGGGGCGGGGGAAGGCTACACCTTC; cdr3_aa: CASRPGAGEGYTF
j_call: TRBJ1-5; v_call: TRBV30; d_call: NA; clone_size: NA; cdr3_nt: TGTGCCTGGAGTAGGGGGGGAGTCAATCAGCCCCAGCATTTT; cdr3_aa: CAWSRGGVNQPQHF
j_call: TRBJ2-7; v_call: TRBV6-5; d_call: NA; clone_size: NA; cdr3_nt: TGTGCCAGCAGTCCCGGGGGCCTGGCCTACGAGCAGTACTTC; cdr3_aa: CASSPGGLAYEQYF
j_call: TRBJ2-2; v_call: TRBV9; d_call: TRBD1; clone_size: once; cdr3_nt: TGTGCCAGCAGCGTCGGGGACAGGAGGAACACCGGGGAGCTGTTTTTT; cdr3_aa: CASSVGDRRNTGELFF
j_call: TRBJ2-5; v_call: TRBV28; d_call: NA; clone_size: NA; cdr3_nt: TGTGCCAGCAGTTTTTCGAGGGTATCAGAGACCCAGTACTTC; cdr3_aa: CASSFSRVSETQYF
j_call: TRBJ2-7; v_call: TRBV5-1; d_call: NA; clone_size: NA; cdr3_nt: TGCGCCAGCAGCTTGTTAGGGAACGAGCAGTACTTC; cdr3_aa: CASSLLGNEQYF
j_call: TRBJ2-7; v_call: TRBV27; d_call: NA; clone_size: few; cdr3_nt: TGTGCCAGCATGGGCGGGGCGTCCTACGAGCAGTACTTC; cdr3_aa: CASMGGASYEQYF
j_call: TRBJ1-5; v_call: TRBV10-1; d_call: NA; clone_size: NA; cdr3_nt: TGCGCCAGCCGACAGGCGGCCGGAGGACAGCCCCAGCATTTT; cdr3_aa: CASRQAAGGQPQHF
j_call: TRBJ2-2; v_call: TRBV11-2; d_call: TRBD1; clone_size: NA; cdr3_nt: TGTGCCAGCAGCCCGGGACAGGGGGGGACCGGGGAGCTGTTTTTT; cdr3_aa: CASSPGQGGTGELFF
j_call: TRBJ2-2; v_call: TRBV7-8; d_call: NA; clone_size: NA; cdr3_nt: TGTGCCAGCAGCTTAGTGCGCAGGGGAAACACCGGGGAGCTGTTTTTT; cdr3_aa: CASSLVRRGNTGELFF
j_call: TRBJ1-5; v_call: TRBV28; d_call: NA; clone_size: NA; cdr3_nt: TGTGCCAGCAGCCCCATAAGGGGGGCGCGTGGTCAGCCCCAGCATTTT; cdr3_aa: CASSPIRGARGQPQHF
j_call: TRBJ2-7; v_call: TRBV19; d_call: TRBD1; clone_size: NA; cdr3_nt: TGTGCCGGGACAGGGAACTACGAGCAGTACTTC; cdr3_aa: CAGTGNYEQYF
j_call: TRBJ2-7; v_call: TRBV4-3; d_call: TRBD1; clone_size: NA; cdr3_nt: TGCGCCAGCAGCCACCGACAGGGCCCAGTTTACGAGCAGTACTTC; cdr3_aa: CASSHRQGPVYEQYF
j_call: TRBJ2-1; v_call: TRBV9; d_call: TRBD2; clone_size: NA; cdr3_nt: TGTGCCAGCAGCCCGCGGGGCGGGGGGAGCTCCTACAATGAGCAGTTCTTC; cdr3_aa: CASSPRGGGSSYNEQFF
j_call: TRBJ1-2; v_call: TRBV15; d_call: NA; clone_size: NA; cdr3_nt: TGTGCCACCAGCAGACCTGCACAGGGCAACTATGGCTACACCTTC; cdr3_aa: CATSRPAQGNYGYTF
j_call: TRBJ2-5; v_call: TRBV7-2; d_call: TRBD1; clone_size: NA; cdr3_nt: TGTGCCAGCAGCTTACGACAGGGGGCCTTGACCCAGTACTTC; cdr3_aa: CASSLRQGALTQYF
j_call: TRBJ2-3; v_call: TRBV5-1; d_call: NA; clone_size: few; cdr3_nt: TGCGCCAGCAGCTTGTGGAGCGGCACAGATACGCAGTATTTT; cdr3_aa: CASSLWSGTDTQYF
j_call: TRBJ1-3; v_call: TRBV21-1; d_call: NA; clone_size: once; cdr3_nt: TGTGCCAGCAGCAACTGCACAGGAGTTGGAAACACCATATATTTT; cdr3_aa: CASSNCTGVGNTIYF
j_call: TRBJ2-3; v_call: TRBV5-1; d_call: TRBD2; clone_size: few; cdr3_nt: TGCGCCAGCAGCTTGCTCGGACTAGGTCGATCCCGCCAAGATACGCAGTATTTT; cdr3_aa: CASSLLGLGRSRQDTQYF
j_call: TRBJ2-3; v_call: TRBV29-1; d_call: NA; clone_size: NA; cdr3_nt: TGCAGCGTAGTCTGGGGAGCGGATACGCAGTATTTT; cdr3_aa: CSVVWGADTQYF
j_call: TRBJ2-1; v_call: TRBV7-2; d_call: NA; clone_size: NA; cdr3_nt: TGTGCCAGCAGCTTAGATGGGGGTGAGCAGTTCTTC; cdr3_aa: CASSLDGGEQFF